What follows are 5 T cell receptor beta chains derived from one specimen sequenced in a study of cytomegalovirus exposure and HLA in healthy donors. Sequencing was performed with immunoSEQ multiplex PCR; in TCRdb, only in-frame clones are kept and a portion is missing. The repertoire holds more than 140,000 clones, with about 89% as singletons. Sequencing was done on a sample of PBMCs. These receptors came from a woman between 18 and 30 years old in good health and CMV-seropositive.

The genes are TRBV5-1 and TRBJ2-5, with a possible D match to TRBD2 (5 bases). Trimming took off 3 bases at V and 5 bases at J, with 5 bases between the two ends. The germline CDR1 and CDR2 sequences are SGHRS and YFSETQ. The CDR3 is 11 amino acids. CDR3 region: CASSSGETQYF. DNA for the CDR3: TGCGCCAGCAGCTCGGGGGAGACCCAGTACTTC.

This sequence joins TRBV30 and TRBJ2-7; 10 bases are shared with TRBD1. Germline trimming cut 5 bases from V and 2 bases from J; bases unmatched to any gene: 6. The germline gives CDR1 GTSNPN, CDR2 SVGIG (reference sequence). This CDR3 is 14 amino acids long. CDR3 nucleotide sequence: TGTGCCTGGTCCCCGGGGACAGGGGCCTACGAGCAGTACTTC. It is translated as CAWSPGTGAYEQYF.

The chain couples TRBV9 to TRBJ1-2; D is ambiguous. Germline V gene sequence: CDR1 SGDLS, CDR2 YYNGEE. Trimming removed 4 bases from V and 4 bases from J, with 14 bases in between. CDR3 length equals 14 residues. The CDR3 nucleotides read TGTGCCAGCAGCCCACAACATGCTCTCTATGGCTACACCTTC. Translation: CASSPQHALYGYTF.

This sequence joins TRBV5-1 and TRBJ2-3, with 8 nucleotides matching TRBD1. The CDR3 extends over 14 amino acids. V was pared by 0 bases and J by 5 bases, with 2 bases of the junction left unmatched. Germline V gene lookup returns CDR1 SGHRS and CDR2 YFSETQ. The CDR3 region has the DNA TGCGCCAGCAGCTTGGGGACAGGGATAGATACGCAGTATTTT. Amino acid sequence: CASSLGTGIDTQYF.

The J gene is TRBJ2-5, the V gene TRBV13; D is unclear. This CDR3 contains 15 residues. Germline CDR1 PRHDT, CDR2 FYEKMQ (reference sequence). Trimming took off 0 bases at V and 2 bases at J, with 10 bases between the two ends. CDR3 sequence: CASSLGTLGQETQYF. CDR3 DNA sequence: TGTGCCAGCAGCTTAGGTACCCTAGGACAAGAGACCCAGTACTTC.